This T cell receptor beta chain was captured in a study of T-cell reconstitution after alpha-beta-depleted transplantation in children (dated by TCRdb to the mid-2010s). At the level of the whole study: Using TCR repertoire profiling, the study followed T-cell immune reconstitution in a quantitative way in children after TCRalphabeta/CD19-depleted allogeneic hematopoietic cell transplantation. The research as a whole found: Hyperexpanded clone frequencies declined over subsequent months; after one year, T-cell counts and TCRbeta diversity were mostly attributed to newly produced T cells. The high TCRbeta diversity at day 60 in some patients was ascribed to recipient T cells and intrathymic progenitors that had survived conditioning. The apparently early recovery of alphabetaT-cell counts about two months after transplant reportedly depended on only several hundred rapidly expanded clones that came from non-depleted graft cells.

Library construction relied on PCR. The sequencer was an Illumina HiSeq 2500. Molecular barcoding was employed in the preparation of TCR libraries, with unique molecular identifiers being used to normalize TCRbeta repertoire quantification. The raw public data were reprocessed by TCRdb itself: fastp quality trimming at Q25, MiXCR clonotype calling, in-frame beta chains only. Identical CDR3 protein sequences are pooled into one entry, listed with their most common genes and DNA. This sample gives around 270,000 distinct CDR3 sequences in total; around 9.1% of them show up just once. Roughly 7.1% of the sample lies in the top ten. V is shortened by 0 bases, J by 13 bases, and the region joining them spans 15 bases. The CDR3 holds 13 amino acids from the cysteine to the phenylalanine. The entry retains the CDR3 DNA only, 39 bases that are in frame from base 1. The germline V gene specifies MNHEY as CDR1 and SVGEGT as CDR2.

As to this clonotype: No antigen is known for it. Within one base of it there is no much larger clone, and no base qualities were kept.

In light of the paper, this sample's treatment or condition label describes: allogeneic hematopoietic cell transplantation with graft depleted of TCRalphabeta T cells and CD19 B cells. The transplant recipients were children given TCRalphabeta/CD19-depleted allogeneic hematopoietic cell grafts. The source is a boy younger than two with acute myeloid leukemia, due to receive a stem cell transplant. Sample: PBMCs, taken before TCRalphabeta/CD19-depleted stem cell transplant. The sequence links TRBV6-2 or TRBV6-3 to TRBJ1-1, with TRBD1 tentatively as D gene (6 bases match). The nucleotide sequence reads as follows: TGTGCCAGCAGTTACTCGGCCAGGGGTATCGTTTTCTTT. It codes for CASSYSARGIVFF.